One sample yielded the 9 T cell receptor beta chains listed below, sequenced in a study of blood T cell repertoires in COVID-19. Assay: immunoSEQ multiplex PCR; the TCRdb copy retains only in-frame clones and omits some. There are about 290,000 clones in the sample; roughly 91% occur only once, and 11% lies in the top ten. The sample was peripheral blood. All receptors derive from a woman younger than 45 with COVID-19, enrolled during active disease.

The chain couples TRBV3-1 (or the pseudogene TRBV3-2) to TRBJ2-6; maybe TRBD2 (6 bases). V was trimmed by 0 bases and J by 0 bases, leaving 15 bases between them. This CDR3 is 19 amino acids long. Germline CDR1 LGHDT, CDR2 YNNKEL (reference sequence). The CDR3 sequence is CASSQEREVRTSGANVLTF. The CDR3 DNA follows: TGTGCCAGCAGCCAAGAGAGGGAGGTACGTACCTCTGGGGCCAACGTCCTGACTTTC.

J is TRBJ1-1 and V is TRBV19; no clear D gene. Trimming removed 8 bases at V and 5 bases at J, with 9 bases between. The germline CDR1 and CDR2 sequences are LNHDA and SQIVND (reference sequence). The CDR3 is 11 amino acids. CDR3 sequence: CASVSGTEAFF. The CDR3 DNA reads TGTGCCAGTGTATCGGGGACTGAAGCTTTCTTT.

The rearrangement uses TRBV27 and TRBJ2-5, with 7 bases identical to TRBD2. This CDR3 is built from 14 residues. With V trimmed by 6 bases and J by 4 bases, 8 bases remained unmatched. Germline CDR1 is MNHEY and CDR2 is SMNVEV (reference sequence). The CDR3 DNA sequence: TGTGCCAGCAGAAGGCTAGCGGCTCGAGAGACCCAGTACTTC. Translated, it gives CASRRLAARETQYF.

J is TRBJ1-1 and V is TRBV6-5; D gene uncertain. Germline assignment: CDR1 MNHEY and CDR2 SVGAGI. V lost 6 bases and J lost 4, with 12 bases in between. This CDR3 comprises 13 residues. CDR3 DNA: TGTGCCAGCAGGGTGACTGTCCTCACTGAAGCTTTCTTT. It specifies CASRVTVLTEAFF.

The rearrangement uses TRBV23-1 and TRBJ1-2; TRBD1 matches at 9 bases. TRBV23-1 is filed as an ORF, its function uncertain. With V trimmed by 2 bases and J by 6 bases, 13 bases remained unmatched. This CDR3 spans 17 amino acids. Written as DNA, the CDR3 is TGCGCCAGCAGTCAAAAACATCCCGACAGGGGGTTTAATGGCTACACCTTC. Translation gives CASSQKHPDRGFNGYTF.

The chain combines TRBV2 with TRBJ1-2, with D possibly TRBD1 on 6 matching bases. The length of the CDR3 is 13 residues. In germline, CDR1 is SNHLY, CDR2 FYNNEI. The V end was cut by 8 bases, the J end by 2 bases, with 12 bases between. CDR3: CASRTEINYGYTF. In nucleotides, the CDR3 is TGTGCCAGCCGGACAGAAATCAACTATGGCTACACCTTC. Full variable domain (missing parts from reference TRBV2 and TRBJ1-2): EPEVTQTPSHQVTQMGQEVILRCVPISNHLYFYWYRQILGQKVEFLVSFYNNEISEKSEIFDDQFSVERPDGSNFTLKIRSTKLEDSAMYFCASRTEINYGYTFGSGTRLTVV.

This sequence joins TRBV2 and TRBJ2-5; TRBD1 matches at 7 bases. The germline CDR1 and CDR2 sequences are SNHLY and FYNNEI. The CDR3 runs 14 residues. J was trimmed by 1 base and V by 8 bases; bases with no gene match: 7. Here the CDR3 reads CASDRDSTQETQYF. The CDR3 DNA reads TGTGCCAGCGACCGGGACAGCACCCAAGAGACCCAGTACTTC.

The chain uses TRBV2 and TRBJ1-1; D remains ambiguous. V gave up 4 bases and J gave up 1 base, with 13 bases separating them. The CDR3 contains 15 residues. Germline values: CDR1 SNHLY, CDR2 FYNNEI. CDR3 loop: CASSVGGTANTEAFF. CDR3 bases: TGTGCCAGCAGTGTTGGTGGAACAGCGAACACTGAAGCTTTCTTT. The full variable domain, completed using reference TRBV2 and TRBJ1-1, is EPEVTQTPSHQVTQMGQEVILRCVPISNHLYFYWYRQILGQKVEFLVSFYNNEISEKSEIFDDQFSVERPDGSNFTLKIRSTKLEDSAMYFCASSVGGTANTEAFFGQGTRLTVV.

The genes are TRBV4-2 and TRBJ1-2, with TRBD1 matching over 8 bases. Trimming cost V 4 bases and J 8 bases; bases outside gene matches: 15. The length of the CDR3 is 16 residues. Germline values: CDR1 LGHNA, CDR2 YNFKEQ. The CDR3 here is CASSPRSPRGLEGYTF. In DNA, the CDR3 is TGTGCCAGCAGCCCCCGCTCCCCCAGGGGGCTAGAGGGCTACACCTTC.